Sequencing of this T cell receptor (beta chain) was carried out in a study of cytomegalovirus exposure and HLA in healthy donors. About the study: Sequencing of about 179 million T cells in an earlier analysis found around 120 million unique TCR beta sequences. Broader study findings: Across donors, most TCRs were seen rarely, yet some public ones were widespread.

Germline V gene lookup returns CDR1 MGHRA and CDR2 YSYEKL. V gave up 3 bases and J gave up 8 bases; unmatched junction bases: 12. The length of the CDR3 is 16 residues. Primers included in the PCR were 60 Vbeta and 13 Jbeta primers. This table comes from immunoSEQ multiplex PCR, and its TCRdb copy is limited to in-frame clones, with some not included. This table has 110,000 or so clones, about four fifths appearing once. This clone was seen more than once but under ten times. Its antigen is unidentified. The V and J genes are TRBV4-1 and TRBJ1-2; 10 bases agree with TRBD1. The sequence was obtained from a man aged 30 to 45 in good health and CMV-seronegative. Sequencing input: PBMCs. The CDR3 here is CASSQTTDRGRGGYTF. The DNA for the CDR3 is TGCGCCAGCAGCCAGACTACAGACAGGGGGCGCGGAGGCTACACCTTC.